The 12 T cell receptor beta chains presented below share a single source sample, sequenced in a study of T cells in Graves' hyperthyroidism and ophthalmopathy. The source material, RNA transcripts, was used to amplify TCR beta CDR3 regions. Initially, a first-round RT-PCR of the TCR CDR3 employed the HTBI primer set. Each CDR3 protein is one row after TCRdb ran MiXCR on the multiplex PCR reads. The data contain fewer than 450,000 distinct CDR3 sequences, over 12% of them singletons. Sequenced sample: blood. The receptor source for this set is a woman aged 60 to 75 with Graves' ophthalmopathy.

At least ten counts were recorded for this clonotype. The V and J genes are TRBV3-1 and TRBJ2-2, with 8 bases lining up with TRBD1. The trim removed 2 bases at V and 4 bases at J, leaving 9 bases unmatched. This CDR3 has 17 amino acids. The germline CDR1 and CDR2 sequences are LGHDT and YNNKEL (reference sequence). The CDR3, as DNA: TGTGCCAGCAGCCAAACCTCCGGGACAGGAGGCACCGGGGAGCTGTTTTTT. Translating it yields CASSQTSGTGGTGELFF.

This clonotype was counted between two and nine times. This rearrangement joins TRBV28 to TRBJ2-7, with 8 nucleotides matching TRBD2. The CDR3 covers 15 residues. V was pared by 6 bases and J by 4 bases, with 11 bases of the junction left unmatched. The germline V gene encodes CDR1 MDHEN and CDR2 SYDVKM. CDR3 amino acids: CASSALSGSWYEQYF. CDR3 nucleotides: TGTGCCAGCAGCGCCCTCAGCGGGAGTTGGTACGAGCAGTACTTC.

The rearrangement joins TRBV6-1 to TRBJ2-1; the D gene is possibly TRBD2 (6 bases). Germline lookup yields CDR1 MNHNS and CDR2 SASEGT. This CDR3 contains 15 residues. The ends were cut back, 7 bases at V and 0 bases at J, with 13 bases in the middle. This CDR3 is CASMGLVSSYNEQFF. The CDR3 DNA follows: TGTGCCAGCATGGGACTTGTGAGCTCCTACAATGAGCAGTTCTTC.

This clonotype has at least ten counts. The chain recombines TRBV2 with TRBJ2-7, with D perhaps TRBD2 (5 bases). Germline CDR1 and CDR2: SNHLY and FYNNEI. V was pared by 7 bases and J by 8 bases, with 21 bases between. The CDR3 is made up of 14 amino acids. The CDR3 DNA sequence: TGTGCCAGCACACTAGAAACCCTTGAATTTAAGCAGTACTTC. It is translated as CASTLETLEFKQYF.

This clonotype appeared many times. This rearrangement joins TRBV6-2 or TRBV6-3 to TRBJ2-1; TRBD1 agrees at 10 bases. Losses at the gene ends were 6 bases for V and 9 bases for J; bases not matched to a gene: 5. CDR3 size: 13 residues. In germline, CDR1 is MNHEY, CDR2 SVGEGT. CDR3 region: CASSSGTGVEQFF. The CDR3 nucleotides are TGTGCCAGCAGCTCCGGGACAGGGGTTGAGCAGTTCTTC.

This clonotype was seen repeatedly, ten times or more. The V call is TRBV7-8, the J call TRBJ1-1; tentatively, D is TRBD1 (5 bases). V lost 1 base and J 1 base, leaving 10 bases between the germline ends. Per germline, CDR1 SGHVS and CDR2 FQNEAQ. The CDR3 is made up of 15 amino acids. The CDR3 protein is CASSLVATANTEAFF. The CDR3 coding sequence is TGTGCCAGCAGCTTAGTCGCGACAGCGAACACTGAAGCTTTCTTT.

The chain has TRBV10-2 and TRBJ2-1; 8 bases match TRBD1. The CDR3 covers 16 residues. CDR1 is WSHSY and CDR2 is SAAADI in the germline V gene. V lost 8 bases, J lost 0 bases, and 9 bases stayed unmatched. CDR3 in amino acids: CASGLTGANSYNEQFF. The CDR3 DNA reads as TGCGCCAGCGGCCTGACAGGGGCAAACTCCTACAATGAGCAGTTCTTC.

V is TRBV19 and J is TRBJ2-1, with 7 bases fitting TRBD1. V shed 5 bases, J shed 10 bases, and the junction held 17 bases outside the gene matches. This CDR3 region has 16 residues. Germline CDR1 LNHDA, CDR2 SQIVND (reference sequence). CDR3 sequence (DNA): TGTGCCAGTAGTCCCGCCGGCCGTCGACAGGGACCCGAGCAGTTCTTC. Translated: CASSPAGRRQGPEQFF.

The chain carries TRBV13 and TRBJ2-2; D gene ambiguous. This CDR3 comprises 12 residues. Germline lookup yields CDR1 PRHDT and CDR2 FYEKMQ (reference sequence). V was cut by 2 bases and J by 8 bases, with 6 bases left in between. The CDR3 DNA reads as TGTGCCAGCAGCTTAAACCTGGGGGAGCTGTTTTTT. This codes for CASSLNLGELFF.

This clonotype was seen at least ten times. The rearrangement links TRBV12-3 or TRBV12-4 to TRBJ2-5, with 10 bases lining up with TRBD1. V shed 0 bases, J shed 4 bases, and the junction held 2 bases outside the gene matches. The CDR3 sequence is 15 residues long. CDR3 protein: CASSLAGQGRETQYF. CDR3 coding DNA: TGTGCCAGCAGTTTAGCGGGACAGGGGAGAGAGACCCAGTACTTC.

V and J are TRBV7-2 and TRBJ2-2, with 7 bases fitting TRBD2. Germline CDR1 SGHTA, CDR2 FQGNSA. This CDR3 comprises 15 residues. V lost 4 bases and J lost 5; bases outside the gene matches: 7. DNA of the CDR3: TGTGCCAGCAGCTCCACCTCGGGGGGAACCGGGGAGCTGTTTTTT. Translating it yields CASSSTSGGTGELFF. Full variable domain (remainder filled in from reference TRBV7-2 and TRBJ2-2): GAGVSQSPSNKVTEKGKDVELRCDPISGHTALYWYRQSLGQGLEFLIYFQGNSAPDKSGLPSDRFSAERTGGSVSTLTIQRTQQEDSAVYLCASSSTSGGTGELFFGEGSRLTVL.

This clonotype has ten or more counts. This chain connects TRBV2 to TRBJ2-7; tentative D call: TRBD1 (6 bases). The CDR3 contains 14 residues. Germline CDR1 SNHLY, CDR2 FYNNEI. V lost 5 bases and J lost 7, with 18 bases in between. The CDR3 DNA reads as TGTGCCAGCAGTCTCGGGACACCCCTGGGGGAGCAGTACTTC. It is translated as CASSLGTPLGEQYF.